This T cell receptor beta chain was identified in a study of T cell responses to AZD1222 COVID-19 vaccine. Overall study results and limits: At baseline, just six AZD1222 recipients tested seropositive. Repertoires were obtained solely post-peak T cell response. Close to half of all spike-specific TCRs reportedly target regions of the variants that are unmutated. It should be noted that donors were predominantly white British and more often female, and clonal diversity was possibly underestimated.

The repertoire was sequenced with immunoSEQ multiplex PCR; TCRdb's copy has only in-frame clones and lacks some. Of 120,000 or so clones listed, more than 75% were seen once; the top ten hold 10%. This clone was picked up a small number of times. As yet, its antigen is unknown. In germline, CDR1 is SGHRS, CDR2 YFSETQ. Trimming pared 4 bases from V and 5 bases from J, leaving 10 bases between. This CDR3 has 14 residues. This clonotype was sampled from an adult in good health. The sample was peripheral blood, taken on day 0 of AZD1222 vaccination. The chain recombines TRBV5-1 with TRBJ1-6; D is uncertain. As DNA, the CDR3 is TGCGCCAGCAGCACAGTATCGGATAATTCACCCCTCCACTTT. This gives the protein CASSTVSDNSPLHF. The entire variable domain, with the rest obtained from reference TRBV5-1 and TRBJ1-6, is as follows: KAGVTQTPRYLIKTRGQQVTLSCSPISGHRSVSWYQQTPGQGLQFLFEYFSETQRNKGNFPGRFSGRQFSNSRSEMNVSTLELGDSALYLCASSTVSDNSPLHFGNGTRLTVT.